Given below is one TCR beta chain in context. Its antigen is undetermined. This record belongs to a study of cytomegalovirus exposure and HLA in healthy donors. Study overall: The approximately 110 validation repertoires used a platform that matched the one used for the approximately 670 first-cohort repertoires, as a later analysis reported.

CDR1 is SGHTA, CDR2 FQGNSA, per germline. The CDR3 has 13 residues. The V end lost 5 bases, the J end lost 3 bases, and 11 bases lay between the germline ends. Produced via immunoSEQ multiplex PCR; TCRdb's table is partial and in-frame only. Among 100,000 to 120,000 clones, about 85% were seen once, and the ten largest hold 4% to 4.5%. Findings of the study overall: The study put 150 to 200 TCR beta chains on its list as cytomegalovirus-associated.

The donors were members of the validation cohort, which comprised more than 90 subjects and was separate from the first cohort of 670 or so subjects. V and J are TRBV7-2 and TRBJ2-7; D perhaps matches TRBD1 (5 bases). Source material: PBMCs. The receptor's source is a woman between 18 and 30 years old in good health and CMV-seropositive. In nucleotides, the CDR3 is TGTGCCAGCAGCCCGTCGACAGACTACGAGCAGTACTTC. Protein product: CASSPSTDYEQYF.